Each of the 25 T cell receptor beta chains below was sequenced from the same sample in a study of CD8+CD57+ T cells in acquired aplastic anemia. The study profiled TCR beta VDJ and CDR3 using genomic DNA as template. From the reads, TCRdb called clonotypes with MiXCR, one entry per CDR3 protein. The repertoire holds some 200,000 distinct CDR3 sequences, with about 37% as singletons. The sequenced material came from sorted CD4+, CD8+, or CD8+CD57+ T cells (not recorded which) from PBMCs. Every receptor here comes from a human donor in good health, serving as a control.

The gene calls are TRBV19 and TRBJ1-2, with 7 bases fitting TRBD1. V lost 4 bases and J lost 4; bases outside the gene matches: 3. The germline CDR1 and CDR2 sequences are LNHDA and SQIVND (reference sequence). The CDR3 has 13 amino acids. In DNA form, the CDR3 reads TGTGCCAGTAGTAAGGGACAGACCTATGGCTACACCTTC. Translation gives CASSKGQTYGYTF.

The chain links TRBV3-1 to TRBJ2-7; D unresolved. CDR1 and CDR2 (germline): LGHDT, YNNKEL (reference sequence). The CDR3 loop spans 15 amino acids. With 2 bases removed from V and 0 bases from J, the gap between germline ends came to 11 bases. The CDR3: CASSQSPVLSYEQYF. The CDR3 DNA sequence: TGTGCCAGCAGCCAAAGCCCAGTCCTCTCCTACGAGCAGTACTTC.

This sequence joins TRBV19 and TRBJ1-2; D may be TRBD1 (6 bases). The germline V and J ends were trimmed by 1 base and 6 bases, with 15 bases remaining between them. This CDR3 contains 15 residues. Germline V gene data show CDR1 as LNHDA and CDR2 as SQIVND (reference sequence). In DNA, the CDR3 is TGTGCCAGTAGTATAGCGGCTGGCGGGGGCGATGGCTACACCTTC. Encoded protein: CASSIAAGGGDGYTF.

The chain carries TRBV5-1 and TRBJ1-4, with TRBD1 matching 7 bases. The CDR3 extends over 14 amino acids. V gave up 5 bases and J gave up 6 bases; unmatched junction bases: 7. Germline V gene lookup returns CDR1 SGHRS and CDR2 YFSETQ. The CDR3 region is CASRAGGSDEKLFF. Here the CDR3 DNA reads TGCGCCAGCAGGGCAGGGGGTAGCGATGAAAAACTGTTTTTT.

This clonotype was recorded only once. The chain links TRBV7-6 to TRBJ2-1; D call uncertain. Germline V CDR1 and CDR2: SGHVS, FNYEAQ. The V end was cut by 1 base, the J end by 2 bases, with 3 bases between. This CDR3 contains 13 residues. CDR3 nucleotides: TGTGCCAGCAGCTTAGTGACCTACAATGAGCAGTTCTTC. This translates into CASSLVTYNEQFF.

CDR3 coding DNA: TGTGCCATCAGCCCGGGGTCGTACCAAGAGACCCAGTACTTC. Encoded protein: CAISPGSYQETQYF. The gene calls are TRBV10-3 and TRBJ2-5, with D possibly being TRBD2 (5 bases). This CDR3 contains 14 residues. Germline values: CDR1 ENHRY, CDR2 SYGVKD. The germline V and J ends were trimmed by 6 bases and 0 bases, with 11 bases remaining between them.

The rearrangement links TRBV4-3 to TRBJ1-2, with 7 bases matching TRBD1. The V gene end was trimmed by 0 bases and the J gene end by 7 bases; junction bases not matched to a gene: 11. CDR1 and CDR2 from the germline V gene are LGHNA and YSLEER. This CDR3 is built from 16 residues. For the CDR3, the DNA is TGCGCCAGCAGCCAAGACAGACAGGGAGGCTCATTTGGCTACACCTTC. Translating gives CASSQDRQGGSFGYTF.

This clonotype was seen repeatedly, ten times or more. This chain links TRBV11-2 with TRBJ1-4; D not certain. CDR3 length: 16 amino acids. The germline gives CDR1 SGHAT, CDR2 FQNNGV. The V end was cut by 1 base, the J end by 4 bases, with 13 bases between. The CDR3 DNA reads TGTGCCAGCAGCTTAGGCCAGTCCGGAGGTAATGAAAAACTGTTTTTT. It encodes CASSLGQSGGNEKLFF.

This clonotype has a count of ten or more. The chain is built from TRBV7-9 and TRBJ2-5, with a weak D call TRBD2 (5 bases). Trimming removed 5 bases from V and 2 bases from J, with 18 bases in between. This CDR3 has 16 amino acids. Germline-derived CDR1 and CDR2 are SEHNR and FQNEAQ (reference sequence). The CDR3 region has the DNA TGTGCCAGCAGCCGATTGCGGGTCCTGAGACAAGAGACCCAGTACTTC. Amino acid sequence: CASSRLRVLRQETQYF.

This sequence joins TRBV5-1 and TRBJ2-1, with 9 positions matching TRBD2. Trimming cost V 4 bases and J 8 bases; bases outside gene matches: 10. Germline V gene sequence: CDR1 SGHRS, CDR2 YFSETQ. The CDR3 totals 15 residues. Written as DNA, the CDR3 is TGCGCCAGCAGCAGGGGGCTAGCGGGACGAGATGAGCAGTTCTTC. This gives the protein CASSRGLAGRDEQFF.

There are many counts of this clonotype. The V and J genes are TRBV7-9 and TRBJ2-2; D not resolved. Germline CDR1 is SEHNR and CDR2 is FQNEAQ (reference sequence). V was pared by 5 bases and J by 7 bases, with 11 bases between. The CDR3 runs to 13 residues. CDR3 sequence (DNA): TGTGCCAGCAGCATCCGACTCGACGGGGAGCTGTTTTTT. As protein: CASSIRLDGELFF.

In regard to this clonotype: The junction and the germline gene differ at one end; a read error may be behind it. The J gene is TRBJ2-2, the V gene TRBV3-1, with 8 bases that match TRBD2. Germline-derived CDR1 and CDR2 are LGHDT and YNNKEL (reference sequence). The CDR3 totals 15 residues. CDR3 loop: CASSPGTSNTGELFF. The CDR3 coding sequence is TGTGCCAGCAGCCCCGGGACTAGTAACACCGGGGAGCTATTTTTT.

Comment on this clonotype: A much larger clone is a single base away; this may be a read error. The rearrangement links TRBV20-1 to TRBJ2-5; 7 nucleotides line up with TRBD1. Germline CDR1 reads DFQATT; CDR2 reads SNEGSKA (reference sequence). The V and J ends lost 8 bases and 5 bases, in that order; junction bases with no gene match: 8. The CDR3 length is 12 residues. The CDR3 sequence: CSTRQGLETQYF. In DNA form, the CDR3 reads TGCAGTACTCGACAGGGTTTGGAGACCCAGTACTTC.

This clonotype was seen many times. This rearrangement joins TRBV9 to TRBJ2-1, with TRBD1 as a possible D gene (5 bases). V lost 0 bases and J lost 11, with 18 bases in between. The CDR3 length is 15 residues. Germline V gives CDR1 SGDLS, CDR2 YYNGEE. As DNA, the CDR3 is TGTGCCAGCAGCGTAGACGGCAGCCCAGGGTTTCAGCAGTTCTTC. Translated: CASSVDGSPGFQQFF.

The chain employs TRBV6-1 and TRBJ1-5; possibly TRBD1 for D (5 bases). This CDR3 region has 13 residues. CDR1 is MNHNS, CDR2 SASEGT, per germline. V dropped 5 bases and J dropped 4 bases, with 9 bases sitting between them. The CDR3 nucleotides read TGTGCCAGCAGTAAACAGGAGAATCAGCCCCAGCATTTT. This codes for CASSKQENQPQHF.

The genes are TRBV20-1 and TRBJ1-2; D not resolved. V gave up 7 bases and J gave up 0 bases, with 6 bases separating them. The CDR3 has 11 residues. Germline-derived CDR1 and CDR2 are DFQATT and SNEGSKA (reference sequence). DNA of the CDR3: TGCAGTGAGCAGGCTAACTATGGCTACACCTTC. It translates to CSEQANYGYTF.

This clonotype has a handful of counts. The CDR3 here is CASSPQIPYEQYF. In nucleotides, the CDR3 is TGTGCCAGCTCACCGCAAATTCCCTACGAGCAGTACTTC. This rearrangement joins TRBV2 to TRBJ2-7, with D unclear. The ends were cut back, 8 bases at V and 2 bases at J, with 13 bases in the middle. CDR3 length: 13 residues. Germline assignment: CDR1 SNHLY and CDR2 FYNNEI.

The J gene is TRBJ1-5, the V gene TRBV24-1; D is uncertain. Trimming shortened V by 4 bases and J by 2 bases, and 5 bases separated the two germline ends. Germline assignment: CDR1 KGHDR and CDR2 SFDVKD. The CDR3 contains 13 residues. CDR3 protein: CATSESGNQPQHF. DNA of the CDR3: TGTGCCACCAGTGAGTCCGGCAATCAGCCCCAGCATTTT.

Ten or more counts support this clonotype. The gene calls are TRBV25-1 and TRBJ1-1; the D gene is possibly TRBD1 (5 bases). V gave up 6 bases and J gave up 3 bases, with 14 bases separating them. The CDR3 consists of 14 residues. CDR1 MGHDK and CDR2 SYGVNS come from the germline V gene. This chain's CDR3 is CASSQGGRDTEAFF. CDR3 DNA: TGTGCCAGCAGCCAGGGCGGAAGGGACACTGAAGCTTTCTTT.

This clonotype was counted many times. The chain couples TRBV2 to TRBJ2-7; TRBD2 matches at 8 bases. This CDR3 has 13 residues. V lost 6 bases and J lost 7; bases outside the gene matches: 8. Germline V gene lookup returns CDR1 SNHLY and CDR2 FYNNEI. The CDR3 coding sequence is TGTGCCAGCAGAGCGGGAGTGGGAAGGGAGCAGTACTTC. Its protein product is CASRAGVGREQYF.

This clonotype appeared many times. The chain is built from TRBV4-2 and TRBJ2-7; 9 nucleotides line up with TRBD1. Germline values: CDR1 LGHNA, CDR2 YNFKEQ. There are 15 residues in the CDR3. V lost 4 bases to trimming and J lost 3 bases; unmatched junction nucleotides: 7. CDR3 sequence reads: CASSRDREAHYEQYF. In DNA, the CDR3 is TGTGCCAGCAGCCGGGACAGGGAGGCCCACTACGAGCAGTACTTC.

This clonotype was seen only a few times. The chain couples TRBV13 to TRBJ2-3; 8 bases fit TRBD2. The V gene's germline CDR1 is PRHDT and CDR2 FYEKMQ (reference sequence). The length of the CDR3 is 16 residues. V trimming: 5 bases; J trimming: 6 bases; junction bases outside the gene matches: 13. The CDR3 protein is CASSRTPGREGDTQYF. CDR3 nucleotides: TGTGCCAGCAGCCGTACCCCAGGTCGGGAGGGGGATACGCAGTATTTT.

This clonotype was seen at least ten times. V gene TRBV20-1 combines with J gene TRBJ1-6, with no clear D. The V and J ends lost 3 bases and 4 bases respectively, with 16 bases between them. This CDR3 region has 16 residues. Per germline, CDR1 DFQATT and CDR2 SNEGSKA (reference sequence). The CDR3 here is CSARATSGLYNSPLHF. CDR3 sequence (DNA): TGCAGTGCTAGGGCGACCAGCGGCCTTTATAATTCACCCCTCCACTTT.

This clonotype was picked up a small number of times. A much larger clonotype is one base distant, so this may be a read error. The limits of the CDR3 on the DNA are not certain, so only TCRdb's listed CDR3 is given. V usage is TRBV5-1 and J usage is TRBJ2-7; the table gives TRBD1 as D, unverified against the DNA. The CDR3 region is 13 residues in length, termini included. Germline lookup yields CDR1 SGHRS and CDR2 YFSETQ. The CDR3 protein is CASSWGDGSEQCF.

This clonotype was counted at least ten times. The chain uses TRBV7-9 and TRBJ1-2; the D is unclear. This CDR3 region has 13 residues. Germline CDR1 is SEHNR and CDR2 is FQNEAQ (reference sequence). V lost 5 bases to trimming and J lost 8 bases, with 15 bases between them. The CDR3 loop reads CASSPIPLGGYTF. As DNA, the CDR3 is TGTGCCAGCAGCCCGATCCCTTTGGGAGGCTACACCTTC. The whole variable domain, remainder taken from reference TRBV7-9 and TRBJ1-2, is DTGVSQNPRHKITKRGQNVTFRCDPISEHNRLYWYRQTLGQGPEFLTYFQNEAQLEKSRLLSDRFSAERPKGSFSTLEIQRTEQGDSAMYLCASSPIPLGGYTFGSGTRLTVV.